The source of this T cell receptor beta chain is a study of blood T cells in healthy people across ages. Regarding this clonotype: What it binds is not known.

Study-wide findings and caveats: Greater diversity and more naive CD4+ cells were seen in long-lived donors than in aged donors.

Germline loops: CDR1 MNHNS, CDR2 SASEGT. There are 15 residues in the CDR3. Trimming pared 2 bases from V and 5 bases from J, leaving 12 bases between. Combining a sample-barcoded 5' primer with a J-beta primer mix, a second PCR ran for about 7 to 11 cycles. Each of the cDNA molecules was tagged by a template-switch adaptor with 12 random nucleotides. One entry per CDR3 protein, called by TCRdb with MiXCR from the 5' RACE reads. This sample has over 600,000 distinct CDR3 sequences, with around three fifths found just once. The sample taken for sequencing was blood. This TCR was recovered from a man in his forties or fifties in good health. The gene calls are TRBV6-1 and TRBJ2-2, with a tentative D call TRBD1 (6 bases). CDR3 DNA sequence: TGTGCCAGCAGTGAAACAGGGCTTCGGACCGGGGAGCTGTTTTTT. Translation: CASSETGLRTGELFF.